The 30 T cell receptor beta chains below come from one sample, sequenced in a study of read filtering for tumor transcriptome and immune sequencing. From roughly 390 ng of RNA, a library with molecular barcoded alpha/delta and beta/gamma adaptors was made. From the reads, TCRdb called clonotypes with MiXCR, one entry per CDR3 protein. Of about 39,000 distinct CDR3 sequences in the sample, 13% to 15% were seen once. The sequencing input was a population of CD138-negative cells sorted from bone marrow. These receptor sequences come from a donor at least 40 years old with multiple myeloma.

This clonotype was observed a few times. A much larger clonotype is one base distant, so this may be a read error. This sequence joins TRBV3-1 and TRBJ2-1; 11 bases line up with TRBD2. CDR1 and CDR2 from the germline V gene are LGHDT and YNNKEL (reference sequence). The CDR3 consists of 16 residues. With V trimmed by 3 bases and J by 5 bases, 6 bases remained unmatched. The CDR3 reads CASSHTSGGGHNEQFF. Written as DNA, the CDR3 is TGTGCCAGCAGCCATACTAGCGGGGGTGGGCACAATGAGCAGTTCTTC.

This clonotype occurred many times. The chain recombines TRBV20-1 with TRBJ2-7; no reliable D call. The CDR3 runs to 12 residues. V was pared by 0 bases and J by 1 base, with 4 bases between. In germline, CDR1 is DFQATT, CDR2 SNEGSKA (reference sequence). The CDR3 loop is CSARDRSYEQYF. CDR3 nucleotide sequence: TGCAGTGCTAGAGATCGGTCCTACGAGCAGTACTTC.

As regards this clonotype: A far more abundant clone sits one base away, making this likely a read error. The chain is built from TRBV30 and TRBJ1-6; 10 bases line up with TRBD1. The better agreement between TRBJ1-1 and the DNA end casts doubt on the J call. Germline loops: CDR1 GTSNPN, CDR2 SVGIG (reference sequence). This CDR3 has 13 amino acids. The CDR3, as DNA: TGTGCCTGGAGCGACAGGGGGCGTAAGGCGGCTTTCTTT. Amino acid sequence: CAWSDRGRKAAFF.

V usage is TRBV6-6 and J usage is TRBJ2-1; 9 bases line up with TRBD1. Trimming took 9 bases from V and 8 from J; bases not matched to a gene: 8. Germline V gene lookup returns CDR1 MNHNY and CDR2 SVGAGI (reference sequence). The CDR3 sequence is 13 residues long. This chain's CDR3 is CASGDRETHEQFF. For the CDR3, the DNA is TGTGCCAGTGGGGACAGGGAGACACATGAGCAGTTCTTC.

This clonotype came up many times. The chain recombines TRBV5-1 with TRBJ2-7; D is ambiguous. Germline V gene lookup returns CDR1 SGHRS and CDR2 YFSETQ. This CDR3 comprises 13 residues. The germline V and J ends were trimmed by 0 bases and 5 bases, with 9 bases remaining between them. Written as DNA, the CDR3 is TGCGCCAGCAGCTTGGGACGGGCCAACGAGCAGTACTTC. This encodes CASSLGRANEQYF.

This clonotype was found many times. The chain carries TRBV2 and TRBJ2-7; D gene unclear. CDR1 and CDR2 from the germline V gene are SNHLY and FYNNEI. The CDR3 spans 12 residues. Deletions cut 10 bases from V and 3 bases from J, with 13 bases between. The CDR3: CATLDKIYEQYF. The CDR3 nucleotides are TGTGCCACCTTAGACAAAATCTACGAGCAGTACTTC.

The sample holds many counts of this clonotype. The chain links TRBV10-3 to TRBJ1-1, with a tentative D call TRBD1 (6 bases). V dropped 6 bases and J dropped 1 base, with 9 bases sitting between them. Germline V lookup: CDR1 ENHRY, CDR2 SYGVKD. The CDR3 sequence is 13 residues long. The CDR3 DNA is TGTGCCATCAGAAACAGGGAGAACACTGAAGCTTTCTTT. Translation: CAIRNRENTEAFF.

In regard to this clonotype: A much larger clone sits a single nucleotide away, making a read error possible. A read error is likely, as this CDR3 ends without the conserved phenylalanine or tryptophan. The chain employs TRBV29-1 and TRBJ2-3; TRBD1 might be the D (5 bases). CDR1 is SQVTM, CDR2 ANQGSEA, per germline. This CDR3 spans 13 amino acids. V gave up 5 bases and J gave up 4 bases, with 13 bases separating them. The CDR3, as DNA: TGCAGCGTTACGAAGGGGCTATCAGATACGCAGTATCTT. It is translated as CSVTKGLSDTQYL.

This clonotype was recorded at least ten times. V and J are TRBV7-9 and TRBJ1-1, with D unclear. CDR1 SEHNR and CDR2 FQNEAQ come from the germline V gene (reference sequence). The CDR3 has 14 amino acids. With 2 bases removed from V and 0 bases from J, the gap between germline ends came to 7 bases. CDR3 amino acids: CASSLTLLNTEAFF. The CDR3 nucleotides read TGTGCCAGCAGCTTAACTCTCCTGAACACTGAAGCTTTCTTT.

Judged by abundance, this clonotype is medium-sized (0.01 to 0.1%). The V gene is TRBV28, the J gene TRBJ2-7; perhaps TRBD1 as D (6 bases). The CDR3 spans 15 residues. Germline loops: CDR1 MDHEN, CDR2 SYDVKM. V was cut by 6 bases and J by 0 bases, with 15 bases left in between. CDR3 amino acids: CASSPWGPSSYEQYF. In DNA, the CDR3 is TGTGCCAGCAGCCCTTGGGGGCCTAGCTCCTACGAGCAGTACTTC.

The table lists this clonotype with many counts. The CDR3 nucleotides read TGCAGTGCTACTCCGGACAGGCTGCAGCCCCAGCATTTT. Amino acid sequence: CSATPDRLQPQHF. This chain links TRBV20-1 with TRBJ1-5, with 7 bases matching TRBD1. With 4 bases clipped from V and 7 bases from J, the junction kept 7 bases outside the gene matches. From germline, CDR1 is DFQATT and CDR2 SNEGSKA (reference sequence). The CDR3 has 13 amino acids.

This rearrangement joins TRBV18 to TRBJ2-6; TRBD1 matches 9 bases. The trim removed 3 bases at V and 0 bases at J, leaving 6 bases unmatched. The CDR3 runs to 18 residues. Germline V lookup: CDR1 KGHSH, CDR2 LQKENI. The CDR3 nucleotides read TGTGCCAGCTCACCTACGCGGGACAGGGACTCTGGGGCCAACGTCCTGACTTTC. It encodes CASSPTRDRDSGANVLTF.

This clonotype was seen a few times. One end of the junction varies from germline; a read error may be responsible. This chain uses TRBV27 with TRBJ2-5, with 8 bases lining up with TRBD2. Germline CDR1 MNHEY, CDR2 SMNVEV (reference sequence). The CDR3 contains 18 residues. This chain's CDR3 is CASSLKPSGGWYQETQCF. The CDR3 DNA follows: TGTGCCAGCAGTCTAAAACCCAGCGGGGGCTGGTACCAAGAGACCCAGTGCTTC.

This clonotype was seen many times. V gene TRBV5-6 combines with J gene TRBJ2-5, with 13 bases lining up with TRBD2. The junction had 5 bases not matched to a gene; V was cut back by 3 bases and J by 12 bases. The CDR3 is 13 residues long. Germline V gives CDR1 SGHDT, CDR2 YYEEEE. The CDR3 DNA is TGTGCCAGCAGCTCCGGACTAGCGGGAGCGGAGTACTTC. It specifies CASSSGLAGAEYF.

The CDR3 protein is CASRLGGNQPQHF. CDR3 in DNA: TGTGCCAGCAGGCTGGGGGGCAATCAGCCCCAGCATTTT. The V call is TRBV2, the J call TRBJ1-5, with D perhaps matching TRBD1 (5 bases). The V gene lost 6 bases and the J gene lost 2 bases, with 8 bases spanning the gap. The CDR3 is 13 amino acids. From germline, CDR1 is SNHLY and CDR2 FYNNEI.

In this sample, this clonotype turned up a few times. V is TRBV20-1 and J is TRBJ2-5; 14 positions match TRBD2. The CDR3 totals 17 residues. The germline V gene has CDR1 DFQATT and CDR2 SNEGSKA (reference sequence). The J segment lost 2 bases and the V segment lost 4 bases, leaving 9 bases of the junction unmatched. CDR3 DNA: TGCAGTGCTACAATAGAATGGACTAGCGGGGGGCAAGAGACCCAGTACTTC. This gives the protein CSATIEWTSGGQETQYF.

In this sample, this clonotype turned up many times. V is TRBV11-2 and J is TRBJ1-1; a weak D match, TRBD1 (5 bases). CDR3 size: 15 residues. Between the trimmed V and J ends, which lost 5 bases and 8 bases, there was a span of 21 bases. Germline V gene sequence: CDR1 SGHAT, CDR2 FQNNGV. In DNA, the CDR3 is TGTGCCAGCAGCCCTAGGGGCCAGACACCCTTCGAAGCTTTCTTT. Protein product: CASSPRGQTPFEAFF.

The V gene is TRBV20-1, the J gene TRBJ1-3; D is unclear. Germline values: CDR1 DFQATT, CDR2 SNEGSKA (reference sequence). V was pared by 3 bases and J by 3 bases, with 12 bases between. The length of the CDR3 is 14 residues. This chain's CDR3 is CSASKGGVGNTIYF. In DNA, the CDR3 is TGCAGTGCTAGTAAGGGTGGTGTTGGAAACACCATATATTTT.

A remark on this clonotype: Just one base apart from a much larger clone, this may be a read error. This CDR3 is missing its conserved last phenylalanine or tryptophan, likely due to a read error. V is TRBV20-1 and J is TRBJ1-1, with D unresolved. Germline V CDR1 and CDR2: DFQATT, SNEGSKA (reference sequence). The V and J ends lost 3 bases and 7 bases respectively, with 15 bases between them. The length of the CDR3 is 13 residues. CDR3 in amino acids: CSASKLITNEAFS. DNA of the CDR3: TGCAGTGCTAGTAAATTAATAACAAATGAAGCTTTCTCT.

In this sample, this clonotype turned up a few times. The V and J genes are TRBV24-1 and TRBJ1-5; D uncertain. V lost 12 bases, J lost 7 bases, and 9 bases lay in between. The CDR3 runs 10 residues. The germline gives CDR1 KGHDR, CDR2 SFDVKD. The CDR3 bases are TGTGCCCCCCCGACACAGCCCCAGCATTTT. It is translated as CAPPTQPQHF.

This clonotype was detected ten times or more. The chain carries TRBV29-1 and TRBJ2-3; D is unclear. The germline V gene encodes CDR1 SQVTM and CDR2 ANQGSEA. The CDR3 contains 12 residues. V was shortened by 4 bases and J by 1 base, with 6 bases between the two germline ends. The CDR3 spells CSVVWRTDTQYF. For the CDR3, the DNA is TGCAGCGTTGTCTGGCGCACAGATACGCAGTATTTT.

Notes on this clonotype: Since the CDR3 does not end with the conserved phenylalanine or tryptophan, this likely comes from a read error. This rearrangement joins TRBV29-1 to TRBJ2-1; 9 nucleotides agree with TRBD1. CDR3 length: 13 residues. CDR1 and CDR2 from the germline V gene are SQVTM and ANQGSEA. Trimming at V came to 6 bases and at J to 10 bases, leaving 10 bases not matched to a gene. This CDR3 is CSVPRDRELEQFL. The CDR3 DNA is TGCAGCGTCCCCCGGGACAGGGAGTTGGAGCAGTTCCTC.

This clonotype was counted ten times or more. V usage is TRBV27 and J usage is TRBJ1-3, with 10 bases fitting TRBD1. This CDR3 comprises 16 residues. In germline, CDR1 is MNHEY, CDR2 SMNVEV (reference sequence). J gave up 2 bases and V 5 bases, and 6 bases lay outside the gene matches. In nucleotides, the CDR3 is TGTGCCAGCAGTCTAATAGGGACAGGGGCTGGAAACACCATATATTTT. Protein sequence: CASSLIGTGAGNTIYF.

This clonotype was counted only a few times. This chain uses TRBV7-6 with TRBJ1-5, with TRBD1 matching over 10 bases. V was clipped by 4 bases and J by 7 bases; unmatched bases: 7. The germline V gene encodes CDR1 SGHVS and CDR2 FNYEAQ. This CDR3 is built from 15 residues. CDR3 nucleotides: TGTGCCAGCAGCTCGGGACAGGGGATCTTGCAGCCCCAGCATTTT. It yields the protein CASSSGQGILQPQHF.

This clonotype was seen at least ten times. This chain joins TRBV4-2 and TRBJ2-7; no definite D call. The CDR3 consists of 15 residues. Germline V gene data show CDR1 as LGHNA and CDR2 as YNFKEQ. Trimming took off 1 base at V and 3 bases at J, with 13 bases between the two ends. The CDR3 here is CASSQASQAGYEQYF. The CDR3 DNA reads TGTGCCAGCAGCCAAGCATCCCAGGCTGGCTACGAGCAGTACTTC.

The chain is built from TRBV20-1 and TRBJ1-5, with 9 bases identical to TRBD1. The CDR3 is made up of 14 amino acids. V was clipped by 4 bases and J by 4 bases; unmatched bases: 5. Germline CDR1 DFQATT, CDR2 SNEGSKA (reference sequence). DNA of the CDR3: TGCAGTGCTACCGGGACAGGGTTGAATCAGCCCCAGCATTTT. Its translation is CSATGTGLNQPQHF.

This clonotype was observed at least ten times. A much larger clone is a single base away; this may be a read error. The CDR3 region has the DNA TGTGCCAGCAGCACTCGGACAGTAGGCTACAATGAGCAGTTCTTC. Translation gives CASSTRTVGYNEQFF. V is TRBV11-3 and J is TRBJ2-1; D possibly corresponds to TRBD1 (6 bases). The ends were cut back, 5 bases at V and 3 bases at J, with 14 bases in the middle. Germline CDR1 reads SGHNT; CDR2 reads YENEEA. The length of the CDR3 is 15 residues.

This clonotype occurred many times. The chain uses TRBV18 and TRBJ1-6, with 8 positions matching TRBD1. V lost 5 bases to trimming and J lost 8 bases; unmatched junction nucleotides: 8. This CDR3 has 15 amino acids. Germline V gene lookup returns CDR1 KGHSH and CDR2 LQKENI. CDR3 DNA: TGTGCCAGCTCAGAATCTACAGGGGGATATTCACCCCTCCACTTT. Its protein is CASSESTGGYSPLHF.

The V gene is TRBV29-1, the J gene TRBJ1-5; no reliable D call. This CDR3 spans 14 amino acids. The germline gives CDR1 SQVTM, CDR2 ANQGSEA. Deletions cut 6 bases from V and 1 base from J, with 13 bases between. This chain's CDR3 is CSVGMGVSNQPQHF. The CDR3 bases are TGCAGCGTGGGAATGGGAGTAAGCAATCAGCCCCAGCATTTT.

This clonotype was seen ten or more times. The chain joins TRBV5-1 to TRBJ2-1; 7 positions match TRBD2. The germline CDR1 and CDR2 sequences are SGHRS and YFSETQ. With 4 bases clipped from V and 7 bases from J, the junction kept 14 bases outside the gene matches. The CDR3 is made up of 16 amino acids. This CDR3 is CASSRSGLDGLNEQFF. Here the CDR3 DNA reads TGCGCCAGCAGCCGATCCGGACTAGACGGCCTAAATGAGCAGTTCTTC.